A selection of T cell receptor beta chains follows, all from one sample in a study of beta chain features in type 1 diabetes. Using immunoSEQ multiplex PCR, the repertoire was profiled, and TCRdb retains in-frame clones only, with some absent. The top ten clones hold around 0.9% of a sample with roughly 180,000 clones, approximately 7.8% of them seen once. Sequenced input: central memory CD4+ T cells from blood. These receptors came from a woman aged 40-49 years with type 1 diabetes. The CDR3 runs from the conserved cysteine through the conserved F or W. D genes are given only for firm matches. Some rows have no size entry. The others give once, few or many, or a class for an expanded clone.

j_gene,abundance,v_gene,d_gene,CDR3aa,CDR3nt
TRBJ2-1,few,TRBV11-2,TRBD2,CASSPEAGDNEQFF,TGTGCCAGCAGCCCAGAGGCGGGGGACAATGAGCAGTTCTTC
TRBJ1-1,NA,TRBV9,NA,CASSVAGGRNEAFF,TGTGCCAGCAGCGTAGCTGGGGGCAGAAATGAAGCTTTCTTT
TRBJ2-7,NA,TRBV7-2,TRBD2,CASTYGTNLYEQYF,TGTGCCAGCACGTACGGGACTAACCTCTACGAGCAGTACTTC
TRBJ1-1,few,TRBV30,TRBD1,CAWKGTEGSTEAFF,TGTGCCTGGAAGGGGACAGAGGGGAGTACTGAAGCTTTCTTT
TRBJ2-3,few,TRBV7-9,TRBD2,CASSKTSGHTDTQYF,TGTGCCAGCAGCAAGACTAGCGGACACACAGATACGCAGTATTTT
TRBJ2-7,NA,TRBV9,NA,CASSALSGLLSEQYF,TGTGCCAGCAGCGCCCTATCAGGACTTCTATCAGAGCAGTACTTC
TRBJ1-3,NA,TRBV14,NA,CASAGWTTPGNTIYF,TGTGCCAGCGCGGGGTGGACTACTCCTGGAAACACCATATATTTT
TRBJ2-1,many,TRBV29-1,TRBD2,CSVGGGGIYNEQFF,TGCAGCGTCGGAGGCGGGGGGATCTACAATGAGCAGTTCTTC
TRBJ2-3,few,TRBV5-1,TRBD1,CASTDRGWTDTQYF,TGCGCCAGCACCGACAGGGGTTGGACAGATACGCAGTATTTT
TRBJ1-5,few,TRBV28,TRBD1,CASSTTGAAFKYQPQHF,TGTGCCAGCAGTACTACAGGGGCCGCTTTCAAGTATCAGCCCCAGCATTTT
TRBJ1-5,many,TRBV4-3,TRBD1,CASSQDLPTGVGQPQHF,TGCGCCAGCAGCCAAGACCTACCTACAGGGGTCGGGCAGCCCCAGCATTTT
TRBJ1-1,NA,TRBV15,NA,CATSSQVRAEAFF,TGTGCCACCAGCAGTCAGGTGAGGGCTGAAGCTTTCTTT
TRBJ2-5,many,TRBV7-7,TRBD1,CASSMGQGETQYF,TGTGCTAGCAGCATGGGACAGGGGGAGACCCAGTACTTC
TRBJ2-7,NA,TRBV7-8,NA,CASSSGQIYEQYF,TGTGCCAGCAGCTCGGGACAAATCTACGAGCAGTACTTC
TRBJ2-3,NA,TRBV7-8,TRBD2,CASSSPGLVQFLSTDTQYF,TGTGCCAGCAGCTCCCCTGGACTAGTCCAGTTCCTTAGCACAGATACGCAGTATTTT
TRBJ1-1,NA,TRBV19,NA,CASTLSPTGALNTEAFF,TGTGCCAGTACTTTATCACCCACAGGAGCCCTGAACACTGAAGCTTTCTTT
TRBJ2-7,few,TRBV27,NA,CASSSTQILTQQYF,TGTGCCAGCAGTTCTACTCAAATACTTACGCAGCAGTACTTC
TRBJ2-1,few,TRBV4-2,TRBD2,CASSQAGGNEQFF,TGTGCCAGCAGCCAAGCGGGAGGCAATGAGCAGTTCTTC
TRBJ1-1,NA,TRBV9,NA,CASSVAGSNTEAFF,TGTGCCAGCAGCGTAGCCGGGAGCAACACTGAAGCTTTCTTT
TRBJ1-2,NA,TRBV18,NA,CASSPSGAFNYGYTF,TGTGCCAGCTCCCCCTCAGGGGCATTTAACTATGGCTACACCTTC
TRBJ2-3,NA,TRBV7-9,NA,CASRPQGNTDTQYF,TGTGCCAGCAGACCCCAGGGAAACACAGATACGCAGTATTTT
TRBJ2-1,few,TRBV4-3,NA,CASSLLRGEGNEQFF,TGCGCCAGCAGCCTTCTTCGGGGTGAGGGCAATGAGCAGTTCTTC
TRBJ1-5,NA,TRBV2,TRBD1,CASWTGYSNQPQHF,TGTGCCAGTTGGACAGGGTATAGCAATCAGCCCCAGCATTTT
TRBJ2-7,NA,TRBV7-2,NA,CASSPAATYEQYF,TGTGCCAGCAGCCCCGCGGCAACCTACGAGCAGTACTTC
TRBJ1-2,many,TRBV4-3,NA,CASSHSDSRALYGYTF,TGCGCCAGCAGCCATTCGGACAGTAGGGCTCTTTATGGCTACACCTTC
TRBJ2-7,few,TRBV7-2,TRBD2,CASSLGVAGISYEQYF,TGTGCCAGCAGCTTAGGGGTAGCGGGGATCTCCTACGAGCAGTACTTC
TRBJ1-5,NA,TRBV18,NA,CASSPTGRSQPQHF,TGTGCCAGCTCACCAACCGGCAGGTCACAGCCCCAGCATTTT
TRBJ2-1,NA,TRBV10-3,TRBD1,CAISEKGQGYNEQFF,TGTGCCATCAGTGAAAAAGGACAGGGCTACAATGAGCAGTTCTTC
TRBJ2-2,NA,TRBV5-4,NA,CASSFFGTGELFF,TGTGCCAGCAGCTTCTTCGGGACCGGGGAGCTGTTTTTT
TRBJ2-1,few,TRBV4-3,NA,CASSQLDGRGSYNEQFF,TGCGCCAGCAGCCAACTCGATGGGCGGGGTTCCTACAATGAGCAGTTCTTC
TRBJ1-5,few,TRBV28,NA,CASSFVRDTSNQPQHF,TGTGCCAGCAGTTTTGTCCGGGACACGAGCAATCAGCCCCAGCATTTT
TRBJ1-1,NA,TRBV30,NA,CAWCQGNTEAFF,TGTGCCTGGTGTCAGGGCAACACTGAAGCTTTCTTT
TRBJ1-2,NA,TRBV28,TRBD1,CASTITGVEGYTF,TGTGCCAGCACCATCACAGGGGTTGAGGGCTACACCTTC
TRBJ2-3,once,TRBV28,TRBD1,CASSAHSGQGTDTQYF,TGTGCCAGCAGTGCTCATTCGGGACAGGGCACAGATACGCAGTATTTT
TRBJ1-5,few,TRBV6-5,NA,CASSLAEGPQHF,TGTGCCAGCAGCCTTGCAGAGGGACCCCAGCATTTT
TRBJ2-1,NA,TRBV5-4,TRBD2,CASSPASGRANEQFF,TGTGCCAGCAGCCCGGCTAGCGGGAGGGCCAATGAGCAGTTCTTC
TRBJ2-7,few,TRBV4-1,TRBD2,CASSRTSSPEQYF,TGTGCCAGCAGCCGGACTAGCTCCCCCGAGCAGTACTTC
TRBJ2-4,NA,TRBV5-4,NA,CASAGGLENIQYF,TGTGCCAGCGCCGGGGGATTGGAAAACATTCAGTACTTC
TRBJ2-3,NA,TRBV7-9,NA,CASSQDTAADTQYF,TGTGCCAGCAGCCAAGATACCGCGGCAGATACGCAGTATTTT
TRBJ2-1,once,TRBV20-1,TRBD1,CSVPRQGEQFF,TGCAGTGTCCCTAGACAGGGCGAGCAGTTCTTC
TRBJ1-2,few,TRBV7-3,TRBD1,CASSPLTGGIYGYTF,TGTGCCAGCAGCCCGTTGACAGGGGGAATCTATGGCTACACCTTC
TRBJ2-5,NA,TRBV6-5,NA,CASSDRQQETQYF,TGTGCCAGCAGTGACCGACAGCAAGAGACCCAGTACTTC
TRBJ1-5,NA,TRBV15,TRBD1,CATSGATGPYSNQPQHF,TGTGCCACCAGCGGCGCGACAGGGCCGTATAGCAATCAGCCCCAGCATTTT
TRBJ1-2,NA,TRBV30,TRBD1,CAWRKAGGKMNGYTF,TGTGCCTGGAGGAAGGCAGGGGGGAAGATGAATGGCTACACCTTC
TRBJ2-1,NA,TRBV27,NA,CASSPRAQGDNEQFF,TGTGCCAGCAGTCCGAGAGCCCAGGGCGACAATGAGCAGTTCTTC
TRBJ2-1,few,TRBV7-2,NA,CASSLVGGANEQFF,TGTGCCAGCAGCTTAGTCGGAGGGGCCAATGAGCAGTTCTTC
TRBJ1-2,NA,TRBV15,NA,CATSRAGLGGYTF,TGTGCCACCAGCAGAGCAGGGCTGGGTGGCTACACCTTC
TRBJ1-5,NA,TRBV7-2,TRBD1,CASSLLDREQPQHF,TGTGCCAGCAGCTTATTGGACAGGGAACAGCCCCAGCATTTT
TRBJ2-1,few,TRBV28,NA,CASSSPGGDWQGGYNEQFF,TGTGCCAGCAGTTCCCCCGGGGGTGATTGGCAGGGGGGATACAATGAGCAGTTCTTC
TRBJ2-2,many,TRBV29-1,NA,CSVGTFDAGELFF,TGCAGCGTCGGGACATTCGACGCAGGGGAGCTGTTTTTT
TRBJ1-1,few,TRBV7-3,TRBD1,CASSSGTGHRYEAFF,TGTGCCAGCAGCTCCGGGACAGGCCACAGATATGAAGCTTTCTTT
TRBJ1-1,NA,TRBV5-1,TRBD1,CASSAGQGETEAFF,TGCGCCAGCAGCGCCGGACAGGGCGAAACTGAAGCTTTCTTT
TRBJ2-7,NA,TRBV14,NA,CASSRDNTGRGYEQYF,TGTGCCAGCAGCCGTGACAACACAGGGAGAGGCTACGAGCAGTACTTC
TRBJ2-1,NA,TRBV25-1,NA,CASKSDRSYNEQFF,TGTGCCAGCAAATCGGACAGATCCTACAATGAGCAGTTCTTC
TRBJ2-1,few,TRBV7-3,NA,CASRKAGSYNEQFF,TGTGCCAGCAGAAAAGCGGGCTCCTACAATGAGCAGTTCTTC
TRBJ2-2,NA,TRBV5-1,TRBD2,CASSLASGMNTGELFF,TGCGCCAGCAGCTTGGCTAGCGGGATGAACACCGGGGAGCTGTTTTTT
TRBJ1-5,few,TRBV6-6,NA,CASSGEGTGQPQHF,TGTGCCAGCAGTGGGGAGGGGACGGGCCAGCCCCAGCATTTT
TRBJ2-1,NA,TRBV7-3,TRBD2,CASSPTSGSYNEQFF,TGTGCCAGCAGCCCCACTAGCGGCTCCTACAATGAGCAGTTCTTC
TRBJ2-1,NA,TRBV18,NA,CASSPTLLWEYNEQFF,TGTGCCAGCTCACCAACCCTACTATGGGAGTACAATGAGCAGTTCTTC